This T cell receptor (beta chain) was recorded in a study of T cell repertoires in cytomegalovirus infection. At the level of the study: Public TCR beta signature analysis indicated the presence of both CMV infection and matching HLA type.

TCRdb called the reads again in MiXCR, with one record for every CDR3 protein. The sample includes some 300,000 distinct CDR3 sequences, roughly 13% seen only once; the top ten take 8.5% to 9%. The CDR3 length is 11 residues. In germline, CDR1 is LNHNV, CDR2 YYDKDF (reference sequence). Trimming removed 5 bases from V and 10 bases from J, with 9 bases in between. This clonotype was counted only a few times. V gene TRBV15 combines with J gene TRBJ2-1; D gene unclear. Sequencing was done on a sample of PBMCs. This sequence was found in a human donor in good health (CMV status not recorded). Some clones in this sample may be carry-over from other donors' samples. As DNA, the CDR3 is TGTGCCACCAGCGCCCAAAGAGAGCAGTTCTTC. It codes for CATSAQREQFF.